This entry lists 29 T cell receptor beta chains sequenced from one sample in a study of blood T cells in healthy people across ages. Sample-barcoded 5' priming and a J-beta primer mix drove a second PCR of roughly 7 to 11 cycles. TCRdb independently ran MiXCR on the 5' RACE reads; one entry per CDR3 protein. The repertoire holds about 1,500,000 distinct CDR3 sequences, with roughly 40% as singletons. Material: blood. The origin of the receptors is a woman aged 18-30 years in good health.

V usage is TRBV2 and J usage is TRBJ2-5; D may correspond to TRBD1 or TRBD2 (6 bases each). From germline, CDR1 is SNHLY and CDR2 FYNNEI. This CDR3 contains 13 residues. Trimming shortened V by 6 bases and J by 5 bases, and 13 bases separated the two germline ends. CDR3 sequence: CASRAEGVETQYF. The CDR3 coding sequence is TGTGCCAGCAGGGCGGAGGGGGTGGAGACCCAGTACTTC.

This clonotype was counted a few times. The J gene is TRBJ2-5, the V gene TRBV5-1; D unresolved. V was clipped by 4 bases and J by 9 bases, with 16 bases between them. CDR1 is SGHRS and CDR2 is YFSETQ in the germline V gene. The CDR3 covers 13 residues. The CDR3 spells CASSPRGLGAQYF. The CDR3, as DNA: TGCGCCAGCAGCCCACGTGGGCTCGGAGCCCAGTACTTC.

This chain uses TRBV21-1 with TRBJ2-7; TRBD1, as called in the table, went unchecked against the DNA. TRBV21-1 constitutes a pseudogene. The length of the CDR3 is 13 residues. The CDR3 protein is CASGRGLDNEQYF. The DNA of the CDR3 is TGTGCCAGCGGCCGGGGGCTAGACAATGAGCAGTACTTC.

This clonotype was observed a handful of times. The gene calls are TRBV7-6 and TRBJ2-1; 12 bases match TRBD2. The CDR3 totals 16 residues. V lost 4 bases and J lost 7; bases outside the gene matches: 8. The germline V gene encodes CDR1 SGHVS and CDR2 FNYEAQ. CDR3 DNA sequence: TGTGCCAGCAGCTCGACTAGCGGGAGCGGTTGGAATGAGCAGTTCTTC. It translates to CASSSTSGSGWNEQFF. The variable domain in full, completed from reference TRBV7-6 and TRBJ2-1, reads GAGVSQSPRYKVTKRGQDVALRCDPISGHVSLYWYRQALGQGPEFLTYFNYEAQQDKSGLPNDRFSAERPEGSISTLTIQRTEQRDSAMYRCASSSTSGSGWNEQFFGPGTRLTVL.

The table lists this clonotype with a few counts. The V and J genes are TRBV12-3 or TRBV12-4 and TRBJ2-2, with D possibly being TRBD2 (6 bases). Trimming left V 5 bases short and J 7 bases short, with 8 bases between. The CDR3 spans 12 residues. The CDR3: CASSRRGGELFF. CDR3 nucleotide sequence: TGTGCCAGCAGTCGGAGGGGCGGGGAGCTGTTTTTT.

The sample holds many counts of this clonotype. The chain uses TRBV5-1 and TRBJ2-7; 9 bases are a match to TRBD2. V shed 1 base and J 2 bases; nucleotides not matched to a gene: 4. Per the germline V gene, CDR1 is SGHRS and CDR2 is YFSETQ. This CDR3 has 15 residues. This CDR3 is CASSLNSGGPYEQYF. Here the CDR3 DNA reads TGCGCCAGCAGCTTGAATAGCGGGGGACCCTACGAGCAGTACTTC. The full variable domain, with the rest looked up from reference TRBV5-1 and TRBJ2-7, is KAGVTQTPRYLIKTRGQQVTLSCSPISGHRSVSWYQQTPGQGLQFLFEYFSETQRNKGNFPGRFSGRQFSNSRSEMNVSTLELGDSALYLCASSLNSGGPYEQYFGPGTRLTVT.

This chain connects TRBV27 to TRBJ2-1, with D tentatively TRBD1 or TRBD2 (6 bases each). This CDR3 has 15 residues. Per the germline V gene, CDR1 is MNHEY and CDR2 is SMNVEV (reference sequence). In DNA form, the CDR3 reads TGTGGCACGAGAGGCGAAGGGGGGCCCTACAATGAGCAGTTCTTC. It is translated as CGTRGEGGPYNEQFF.

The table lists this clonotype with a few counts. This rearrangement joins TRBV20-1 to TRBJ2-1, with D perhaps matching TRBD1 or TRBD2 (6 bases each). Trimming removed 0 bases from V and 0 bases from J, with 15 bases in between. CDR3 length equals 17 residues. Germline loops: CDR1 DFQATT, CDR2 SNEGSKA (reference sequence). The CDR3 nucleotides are TGCAGTGCTAGAGATCAAAGGGGGGCCGGCTCCTACAATGAGCAGTTCTTC. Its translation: CSARDQRGAGSYNEQFF.

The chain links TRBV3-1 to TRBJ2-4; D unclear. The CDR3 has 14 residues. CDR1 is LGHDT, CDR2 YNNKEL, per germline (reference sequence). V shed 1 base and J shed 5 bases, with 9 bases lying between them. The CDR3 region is CASSQGSLENIQYF. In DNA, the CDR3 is TGTGCCAGCAGCCAAGGATCACTCGAAAACATTCAGTACTTC.

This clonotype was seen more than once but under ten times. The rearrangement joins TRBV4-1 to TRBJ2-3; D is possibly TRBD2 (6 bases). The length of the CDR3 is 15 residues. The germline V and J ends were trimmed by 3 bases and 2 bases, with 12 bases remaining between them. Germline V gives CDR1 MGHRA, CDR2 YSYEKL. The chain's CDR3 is CASSQFGLITDTQYF. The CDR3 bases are TGCGCCAGCAGCCAGTTCGGACTAATCACAGATACGCAGTATTTT.

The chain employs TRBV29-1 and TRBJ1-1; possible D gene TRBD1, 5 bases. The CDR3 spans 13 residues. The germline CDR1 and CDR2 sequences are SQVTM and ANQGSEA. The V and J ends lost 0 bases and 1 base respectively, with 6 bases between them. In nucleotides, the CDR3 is TGCAGCGTTGAAGAGGGACGGAACACTGAAGCTTTCTTT. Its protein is CSVEEGRNTEAFF.

CDR3 in DNA: TGTGCCACCGCGCCAGGGGACGGGCCATACGAGCAGTACTTC. This encodes CATAPGDGPYEQYF. The genes are TRBV10-3 and TRBJ2-7, with D possibly matching TRBD1 (6 bases). The V gene's germline CDR1 is ENHRY and CDR2 SYGVKD. V lost 10 bases and J lost 4, with 20 bases in between. The CDR3 consists of 14 residues.

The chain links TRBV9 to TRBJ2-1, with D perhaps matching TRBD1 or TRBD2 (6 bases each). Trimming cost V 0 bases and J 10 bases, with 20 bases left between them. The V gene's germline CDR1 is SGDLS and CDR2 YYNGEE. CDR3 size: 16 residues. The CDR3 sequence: CASSVEFGGPVYEQFF. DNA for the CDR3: TGTGCCAGCAGCGTAGAGTTTGGGGGGCCTGTCTACGAGCAGTTCTTC.

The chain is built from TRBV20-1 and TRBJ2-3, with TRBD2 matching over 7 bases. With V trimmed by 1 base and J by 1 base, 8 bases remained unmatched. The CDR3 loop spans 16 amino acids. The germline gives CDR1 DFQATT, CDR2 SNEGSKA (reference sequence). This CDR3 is CSARADLGGRTDTQYF. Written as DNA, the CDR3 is TGCAGTGCTAGAGCCGATTTGGGAGGGCGCACAGATACGCAGTATTTT.

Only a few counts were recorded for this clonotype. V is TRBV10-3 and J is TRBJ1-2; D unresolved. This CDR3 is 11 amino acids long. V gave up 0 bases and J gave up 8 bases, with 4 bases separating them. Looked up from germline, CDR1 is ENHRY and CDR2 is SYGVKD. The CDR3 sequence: CAISESDGYTF. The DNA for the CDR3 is TGTGCCATCAGTGAGTCGGACGGCTACACCTTC.

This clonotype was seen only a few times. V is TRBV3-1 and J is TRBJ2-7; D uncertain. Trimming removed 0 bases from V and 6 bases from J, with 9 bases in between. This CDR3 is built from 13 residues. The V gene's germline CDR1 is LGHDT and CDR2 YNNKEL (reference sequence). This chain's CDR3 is CASSQDQVGEQYF. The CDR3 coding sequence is TGTGCCAGCAGCCAAGATCAGGTGGGCGAGCAGTACTTC.

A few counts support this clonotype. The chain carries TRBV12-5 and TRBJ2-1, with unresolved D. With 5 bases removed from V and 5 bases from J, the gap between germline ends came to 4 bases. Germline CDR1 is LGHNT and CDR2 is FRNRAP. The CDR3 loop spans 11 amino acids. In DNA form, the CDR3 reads TGTGCTAGTGGTGTAAACAATGAGCAGTTCTTC. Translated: CASGVNNEQFF.

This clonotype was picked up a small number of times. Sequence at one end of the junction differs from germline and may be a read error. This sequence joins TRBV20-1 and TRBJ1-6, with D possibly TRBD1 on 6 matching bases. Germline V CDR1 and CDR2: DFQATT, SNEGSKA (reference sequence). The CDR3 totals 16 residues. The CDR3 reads CSAREVNRADNSPLHF. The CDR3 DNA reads TGCAGTGCTAGAGAGGTGAACAGGGCAGATAACTCACCCCTCCACTTT.

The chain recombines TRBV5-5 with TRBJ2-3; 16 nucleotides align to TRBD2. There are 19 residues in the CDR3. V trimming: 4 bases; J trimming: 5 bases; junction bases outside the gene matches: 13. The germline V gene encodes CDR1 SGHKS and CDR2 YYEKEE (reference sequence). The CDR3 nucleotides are TGTGCCAGCAGCGGGGGACTAGCGGGAGGGCCCCTCGCTGAAGATACGCAGTATTTT. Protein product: CASSGGLAGGPLAEDTQYF. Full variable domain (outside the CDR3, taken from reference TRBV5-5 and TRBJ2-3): DAGVTQSPTHLIKTRGQQVTLRCSPISGHKSVSWYQQVLGQGPQFIFQYYEKEERGRGNFPDRFSARQFPNYSSELNVNALLLGDSALYLCASSGGLAGGPLAEDTQYFGPGTRLTVL.

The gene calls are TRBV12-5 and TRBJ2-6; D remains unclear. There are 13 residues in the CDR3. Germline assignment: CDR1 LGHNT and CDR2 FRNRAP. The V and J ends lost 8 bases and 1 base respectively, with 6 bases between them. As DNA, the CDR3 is TGTGCTAGTCCCCCGTCTGGGGCCAACGTCCTGACTTTC. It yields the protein CASPPSGANVLTF.

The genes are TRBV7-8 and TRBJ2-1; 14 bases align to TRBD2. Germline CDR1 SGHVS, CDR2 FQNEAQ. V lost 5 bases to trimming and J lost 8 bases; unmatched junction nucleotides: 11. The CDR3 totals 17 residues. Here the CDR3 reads CASSARLAGGPSDEQFF. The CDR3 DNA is TGTGCCAGCAGCGCCAGACTAGCGGGAGGGCCTAGCGATGAGCAGTTCTTC. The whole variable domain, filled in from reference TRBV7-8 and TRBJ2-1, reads GAGVSQSPRYKVAKRGQDVALRCDPISGHVSLFWYQQALGQGPEFLTYFQNEAQLDKSGLPSDRFFAERPEGSVSTLKIQRTQQEDSAVYLCASSARLAGGPSDEQFFGPGTRLTVL.

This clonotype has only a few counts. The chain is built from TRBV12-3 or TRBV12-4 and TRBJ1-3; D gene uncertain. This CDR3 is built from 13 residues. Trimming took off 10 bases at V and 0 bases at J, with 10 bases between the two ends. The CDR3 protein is CATRFSSGNTIYF. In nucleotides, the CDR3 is TGTGCCACCCGATTCAGCTCTGGAAACACCATATATTTT.

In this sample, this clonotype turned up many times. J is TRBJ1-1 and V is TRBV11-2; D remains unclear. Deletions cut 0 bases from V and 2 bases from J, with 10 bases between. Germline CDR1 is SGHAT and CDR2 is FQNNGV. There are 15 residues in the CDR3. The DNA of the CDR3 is TGTGCCAGCAGCTTAGATCCCGGGCCCAACACTGAAGCTTTCTTT. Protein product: CASSLDPGPNTEAFF.

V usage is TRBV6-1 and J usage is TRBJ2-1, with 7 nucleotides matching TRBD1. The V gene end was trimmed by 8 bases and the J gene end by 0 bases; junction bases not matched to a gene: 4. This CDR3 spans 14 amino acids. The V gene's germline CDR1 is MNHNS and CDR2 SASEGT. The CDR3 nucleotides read TGTGCCAGCCTGGGACAGAGCTCCTACAATGAGCAGTTCTTC. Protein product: CASLGQSSYNEQFF.

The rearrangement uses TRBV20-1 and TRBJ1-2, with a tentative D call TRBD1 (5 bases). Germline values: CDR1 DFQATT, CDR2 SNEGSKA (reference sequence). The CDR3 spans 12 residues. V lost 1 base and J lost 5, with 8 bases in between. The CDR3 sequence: CSARGGYYGYTF. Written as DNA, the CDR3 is TGCAGTGCTAGAGGGGGGTATTATGGCTACACCTTC.

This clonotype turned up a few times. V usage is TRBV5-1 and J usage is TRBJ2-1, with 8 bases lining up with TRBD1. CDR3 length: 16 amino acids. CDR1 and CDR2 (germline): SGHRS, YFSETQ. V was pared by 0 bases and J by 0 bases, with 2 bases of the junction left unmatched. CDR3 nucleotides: TGCGCCAGCAGCTTGGCCGACAGGGGCTCCTACAATGAGCAGTTCTTC. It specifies CASSLADRGSYNEQFF.

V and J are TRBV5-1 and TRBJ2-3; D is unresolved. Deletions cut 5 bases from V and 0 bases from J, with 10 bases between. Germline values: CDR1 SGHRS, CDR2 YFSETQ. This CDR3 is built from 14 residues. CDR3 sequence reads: CASRGRPSTDTQYF. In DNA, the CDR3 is TGCGCCAGCAGAGGCAGGCCTAGCACAGATACGCAGTATTTT.

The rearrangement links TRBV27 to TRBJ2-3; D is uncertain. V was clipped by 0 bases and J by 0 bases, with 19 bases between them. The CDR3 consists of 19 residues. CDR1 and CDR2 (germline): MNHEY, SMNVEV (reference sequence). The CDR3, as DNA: TGTGCCAGCAGTTTATCCGGCCTGCCTGGCACCCGTAGCACAGATACGCAGTATTTT. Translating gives CASSLSGLPGTRSTDTQYF.

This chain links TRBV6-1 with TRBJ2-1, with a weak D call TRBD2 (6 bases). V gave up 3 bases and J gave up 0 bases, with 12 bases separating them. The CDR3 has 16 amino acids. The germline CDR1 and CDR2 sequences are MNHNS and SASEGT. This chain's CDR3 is CASSERDSLSYNEQFF. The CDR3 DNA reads TGTGCCAGCAGTGAGCGGGACTCCCTCTCCTACAATGAGCAGTTCTTC.